This T cell receptor (beta chain) was observed in a study of blood T cells in healthy people across ages. Study-wide context: Template switching caught about one barcoded beta molecule for each two T cells.

Then a second PCR, running about 6 to 12 cycles, was carried out with a sample-barcoded 5' primer and a J-beta primer mix. TCRdb redid the calling of the 5' RACE reads with MiXCR, one entry per CDR3 protein. The sample holds roughly 2 million distinct CDR3 sequences, about 49% seen once. General study points: It was held that the diversity estimates obtained from one million T cells were underestimates.

The junction had 25 bases not matched to a gene; V was cut back by 6 bases and J by 1 base. This CDR3 region has 22 residues. Per the germline V gene, CDR1 is DFQATT and CDR2 is SNEGSKA (reference sequence). Each donor supplied approximately 10 milliliters of peripheral blood. Worth noting for this clonotype: What it binds is unknown.

The source of this sequence is a woman in her 40s in good health. The sequenced sample was blood. The chain links TRBV20-1 to TRBJ2-3; TRBD2 agrees at 13 bases. The CDR3 loop is CSARPSRPRLAGGPFGTDTQYF. As DNA, the CDR3 is TGCAGTGCCCGTCCCTCCCGCCCGAGACTAGCGGGGGGACCCTTTGGCACAGATACGCAGTATTTT.